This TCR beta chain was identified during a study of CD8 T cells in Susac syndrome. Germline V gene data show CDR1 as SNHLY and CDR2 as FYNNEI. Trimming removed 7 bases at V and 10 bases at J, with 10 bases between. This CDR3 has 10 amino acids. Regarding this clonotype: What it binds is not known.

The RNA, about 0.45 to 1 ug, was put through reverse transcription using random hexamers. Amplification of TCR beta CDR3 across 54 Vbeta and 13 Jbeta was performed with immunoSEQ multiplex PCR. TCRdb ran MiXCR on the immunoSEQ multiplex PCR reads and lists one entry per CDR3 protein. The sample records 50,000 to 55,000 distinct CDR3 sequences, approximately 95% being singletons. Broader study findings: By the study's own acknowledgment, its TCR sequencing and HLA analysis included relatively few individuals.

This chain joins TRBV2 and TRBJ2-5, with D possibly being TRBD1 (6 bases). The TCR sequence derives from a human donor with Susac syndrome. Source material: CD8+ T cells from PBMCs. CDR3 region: CASMGRGQYF. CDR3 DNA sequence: TGTGCCAGCATGGGCAGGGGCCAGTACTTC.